This T cell receptor beta chain is drawn from a study of T cells in localized non-small cell lung cancer. TCRdb's copy holds only in-frame clones and misses some; the assay was immunoSEQ multiplex PCR. The sample yields tens of thousands of clones, about 90% seen once. This TCR derives from a man between 35 and 75 years old with stage I squamous cell lung carcinoma. This sample comprised peripheral blood, obtained before any cancer treatment.

This CDR3 is CASSQVRDNNQPQHF. CDR3 sequence (DNA): TGTGCCAGCAGCCAAGTCCGGGACAACAATCAGCCCCAGCATTTT. The gene calls are TRBV4-2 and TRBJ1-5; D may be TRBD1 (6 bases). CDR1 and CDR2 (germline): LGHNA, YNFKEQ. Trimming pared 1 base from V and 3 bases from J, leaving 10 bases between. The CDR3 has 15 amino acids.